This T cell receptor (beta chain) was obtained from a study of blood T cell repertoires in COVID-19. V was shortened by 6 bases and J by 7 bases, with 11 bases between the two germline ends. CDR3 length: 12 residues. Profiling relied on immunoSEQ multiplex PCR, and the TCRdb table lists in-frame clones only, not all of them. The sample includes just under 65,000 clones, under 80% of them seen just once. The sequenced sample was peripheral blood. The clonotype originates from a human donor in a cohort sampled during active COVID-19. V gene TRBV5-3 combines with J gene TRBJ1-5; TRBD1 might be the D (6 bases). TRBV5-3 is annotated as an ORF whose role is uncertain. Here the CDR3 DNA reads TGTGCCAGAAACAGGGAGTACCAGCCCCAGCATTTT. This translates into CARNREYQPQHF.